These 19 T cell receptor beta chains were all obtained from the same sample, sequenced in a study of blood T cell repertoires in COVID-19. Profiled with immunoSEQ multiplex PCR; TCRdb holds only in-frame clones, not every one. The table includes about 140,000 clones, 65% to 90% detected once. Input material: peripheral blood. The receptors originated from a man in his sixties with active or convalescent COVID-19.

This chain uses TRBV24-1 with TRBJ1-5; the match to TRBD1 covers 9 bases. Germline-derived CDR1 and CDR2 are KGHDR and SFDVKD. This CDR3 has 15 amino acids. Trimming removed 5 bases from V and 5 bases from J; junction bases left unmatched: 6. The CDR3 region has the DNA TGTGCCACCAGTGGATCGGACAGGGGTGATCAGCCCCAGCATTTT. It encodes CATSGSDRGDQPQHF.

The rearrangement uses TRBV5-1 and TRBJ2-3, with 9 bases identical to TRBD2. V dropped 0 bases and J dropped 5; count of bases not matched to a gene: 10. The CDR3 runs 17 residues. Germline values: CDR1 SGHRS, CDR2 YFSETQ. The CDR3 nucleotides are TGCGCCAGCAGCTTGGACTCAGAGCGGGGGGTGGGAGATACGCAGTATTTT. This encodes CASSLDSERGVGDTQYF.

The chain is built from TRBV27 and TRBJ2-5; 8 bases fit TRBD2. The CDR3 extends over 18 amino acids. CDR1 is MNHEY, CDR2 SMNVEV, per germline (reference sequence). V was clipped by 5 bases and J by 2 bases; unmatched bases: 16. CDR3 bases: TGTGCCAGCAGTCCTCCCCCCCGGGCTAGCGGGCATCAAGAGACCCAGTACTTC. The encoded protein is CASSPPPRASGHQETQYF.

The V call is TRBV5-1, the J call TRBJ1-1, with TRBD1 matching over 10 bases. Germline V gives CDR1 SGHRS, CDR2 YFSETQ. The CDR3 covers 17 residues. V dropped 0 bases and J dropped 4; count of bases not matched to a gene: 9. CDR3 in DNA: TGCGCCAGCAGCTTGGTAAGACAGGGGGCGCGGAGCACTGAAGCTTTCTTT. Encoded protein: CASSLVRQGARSTEAFF.

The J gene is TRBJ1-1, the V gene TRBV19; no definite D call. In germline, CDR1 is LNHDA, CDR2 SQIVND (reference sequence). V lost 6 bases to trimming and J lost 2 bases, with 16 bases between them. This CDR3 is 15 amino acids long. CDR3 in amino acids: CASRYEQLSNTEAFF. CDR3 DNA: TGTGCCAGTAGGTATGAACAGTTAAGTAACACTGAAGCTTTCTTT.

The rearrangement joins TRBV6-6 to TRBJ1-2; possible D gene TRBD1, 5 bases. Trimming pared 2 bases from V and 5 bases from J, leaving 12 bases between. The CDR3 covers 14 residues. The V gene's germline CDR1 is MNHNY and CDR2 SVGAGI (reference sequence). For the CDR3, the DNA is TGTGCCAGCAGTTACGGGGGGACCCTATATGGCTACACCTTC. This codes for CASSYGGTLYGYTF.

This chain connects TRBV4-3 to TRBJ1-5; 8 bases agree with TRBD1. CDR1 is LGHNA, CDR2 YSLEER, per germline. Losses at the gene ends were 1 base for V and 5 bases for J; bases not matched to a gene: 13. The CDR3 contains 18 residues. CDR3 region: CASSQVIRQGANDQPQHF. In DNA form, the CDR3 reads TGCGCCAGCAGCCAAGTGATTCGTCAGGGGGCTAACGATCAGCCCCAGCATTTT.

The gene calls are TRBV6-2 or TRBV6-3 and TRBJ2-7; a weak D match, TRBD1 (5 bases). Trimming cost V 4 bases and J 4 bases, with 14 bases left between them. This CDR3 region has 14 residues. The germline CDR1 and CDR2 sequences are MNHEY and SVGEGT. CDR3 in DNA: TGTGCCAGCAGTTTCGCAGGGCCGGGTTACGAGCAGTACGTC. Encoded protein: CASSFAGPGYEQYV.

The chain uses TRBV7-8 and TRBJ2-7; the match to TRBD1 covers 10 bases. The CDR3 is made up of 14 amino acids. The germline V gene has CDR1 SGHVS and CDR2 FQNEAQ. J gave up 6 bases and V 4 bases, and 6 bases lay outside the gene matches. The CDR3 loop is CASSSGTGVLEQYV. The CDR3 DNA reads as TGTGCCAGCAGCTCCGGGACAGGGGTCCTCGAGCAGTACGTC.

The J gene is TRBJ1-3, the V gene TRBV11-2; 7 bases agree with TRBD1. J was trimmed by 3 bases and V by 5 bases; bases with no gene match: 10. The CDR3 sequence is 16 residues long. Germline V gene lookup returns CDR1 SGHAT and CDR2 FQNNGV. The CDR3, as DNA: TGTGCCAGCAGCCCGGACGACAGGGCCTTTGGAAACACCATATATTTT. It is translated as CASSPDDRAFGNTIYF.

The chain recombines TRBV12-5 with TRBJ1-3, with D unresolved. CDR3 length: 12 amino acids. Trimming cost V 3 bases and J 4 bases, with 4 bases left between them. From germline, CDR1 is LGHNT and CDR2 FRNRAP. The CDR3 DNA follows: TGTGCTAGTGGTTTCCTGGGAAACACCATATATTTT. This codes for CASGFLGNTIYF.

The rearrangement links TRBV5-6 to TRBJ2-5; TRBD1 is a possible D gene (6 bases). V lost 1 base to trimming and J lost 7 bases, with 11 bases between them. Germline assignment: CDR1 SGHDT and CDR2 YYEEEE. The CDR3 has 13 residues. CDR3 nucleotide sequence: TGTGCCAGCAGCTTGTCAGGGGAAGTGACCCAGTACTTC. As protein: CASSLSGEVTQYF.

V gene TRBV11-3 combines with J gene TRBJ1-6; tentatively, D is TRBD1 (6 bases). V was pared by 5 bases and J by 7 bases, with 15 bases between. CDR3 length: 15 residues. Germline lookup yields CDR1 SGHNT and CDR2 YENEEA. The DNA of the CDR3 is TGTGCCAGCAGCCAATACAGGGCGGGCAATTCACCCCTCCACTTT. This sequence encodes CASSQYRAGNSPLHF.

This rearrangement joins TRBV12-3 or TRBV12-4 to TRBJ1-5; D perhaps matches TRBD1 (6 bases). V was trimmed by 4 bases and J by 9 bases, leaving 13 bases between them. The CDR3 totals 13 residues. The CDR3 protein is CASSWGRRGPQHF. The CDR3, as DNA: TGTGCCAGCAGTTGGGGGCGTAGGGGGCCCCAGCATTTT.

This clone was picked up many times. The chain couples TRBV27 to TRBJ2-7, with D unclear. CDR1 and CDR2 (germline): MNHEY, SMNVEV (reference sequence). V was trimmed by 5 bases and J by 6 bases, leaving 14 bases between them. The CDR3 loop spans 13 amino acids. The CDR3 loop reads CASSPTAAGEQYF. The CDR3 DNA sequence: TGTGCCAGCAGTCCAACCGCGGCTGGCGAGCAGTACTTC.

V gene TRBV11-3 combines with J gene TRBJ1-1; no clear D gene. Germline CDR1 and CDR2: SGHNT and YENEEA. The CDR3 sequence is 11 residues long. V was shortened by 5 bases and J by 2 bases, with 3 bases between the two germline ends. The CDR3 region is CASSLNTEAFF. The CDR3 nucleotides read TGTGCCAGCAGCCTAAACACTGAAGCTTTCTTT.

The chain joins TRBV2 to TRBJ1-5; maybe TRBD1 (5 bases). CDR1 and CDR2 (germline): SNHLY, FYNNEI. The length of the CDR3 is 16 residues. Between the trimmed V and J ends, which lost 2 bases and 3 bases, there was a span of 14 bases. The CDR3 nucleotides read TGTGCCAGCAGTGAAATGGGCAGGGCGGTCAATCAGCCCCAGCATTTT. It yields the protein CASSEMGRAVNQPQHF.

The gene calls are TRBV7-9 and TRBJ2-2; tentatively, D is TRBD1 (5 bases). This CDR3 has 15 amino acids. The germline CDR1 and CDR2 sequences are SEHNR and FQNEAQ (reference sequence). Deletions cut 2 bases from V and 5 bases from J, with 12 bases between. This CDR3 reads CASSLTQGRTGELFF. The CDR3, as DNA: TGTGCCAGCAGCTTAACCCAGGGCCGGACCGGGGAGCTGTTTTTT. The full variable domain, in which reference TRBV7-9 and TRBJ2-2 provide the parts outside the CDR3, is DTGVSQNPRHKITKRGQNVTFRCDPISEHNRLYWYRQTLGQGPEFLTYFQNEAQLEKSRLLSDRFSAERPKGSFSTLEIQRTEQGDSAMYLCASSLTQGRTGELFFGEGSRLTVL.

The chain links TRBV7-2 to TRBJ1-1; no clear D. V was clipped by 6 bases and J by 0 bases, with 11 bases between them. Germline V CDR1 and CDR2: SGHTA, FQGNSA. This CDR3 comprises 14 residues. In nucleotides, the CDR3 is TGTGCCAGCAGTCCCACTCTCTTGAACACTGAAGCTTTCTTT. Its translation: CASSPTLLNTEAFF.